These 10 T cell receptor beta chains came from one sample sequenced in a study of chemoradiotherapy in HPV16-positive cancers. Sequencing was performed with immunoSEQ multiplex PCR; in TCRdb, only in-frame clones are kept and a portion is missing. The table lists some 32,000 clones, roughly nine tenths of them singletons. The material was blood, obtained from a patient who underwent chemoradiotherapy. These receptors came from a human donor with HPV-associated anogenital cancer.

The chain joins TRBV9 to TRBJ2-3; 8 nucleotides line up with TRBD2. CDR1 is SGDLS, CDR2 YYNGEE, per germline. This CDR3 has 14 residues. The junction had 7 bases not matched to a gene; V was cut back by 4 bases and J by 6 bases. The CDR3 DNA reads TGTGCCAGCAGCCTCCCCGGGGGGGGTGATACGCAGTATTTT. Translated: CASSLPGGGDTQYF.

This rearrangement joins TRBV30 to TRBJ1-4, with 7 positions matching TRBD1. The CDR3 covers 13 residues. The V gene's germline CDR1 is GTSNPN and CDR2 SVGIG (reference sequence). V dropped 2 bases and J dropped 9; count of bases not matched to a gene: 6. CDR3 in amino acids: CAWSPGTVQKLFF. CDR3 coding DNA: TGTGCCTGGAGTCCTGGGACAGTCCAAAAACTGTTTTTT.

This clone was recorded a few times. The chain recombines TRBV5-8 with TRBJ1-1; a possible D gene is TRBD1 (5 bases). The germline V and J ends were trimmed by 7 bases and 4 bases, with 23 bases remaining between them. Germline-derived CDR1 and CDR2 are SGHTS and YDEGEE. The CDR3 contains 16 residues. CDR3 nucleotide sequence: TGTGCCAGCGGAGGGAGGGGCGGCTCGGTCGGCACTGAAGCTTTCTTT. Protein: CASGGRGGSVGTEAFF.

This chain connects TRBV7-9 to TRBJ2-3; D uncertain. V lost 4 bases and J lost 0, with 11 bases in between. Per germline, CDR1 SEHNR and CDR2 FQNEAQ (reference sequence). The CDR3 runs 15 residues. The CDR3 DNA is TGTGCCAGCAGCTATGACTTGACTAGCACAGATACGCAGTATTTT. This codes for CASSYDLTSTDTQYF.

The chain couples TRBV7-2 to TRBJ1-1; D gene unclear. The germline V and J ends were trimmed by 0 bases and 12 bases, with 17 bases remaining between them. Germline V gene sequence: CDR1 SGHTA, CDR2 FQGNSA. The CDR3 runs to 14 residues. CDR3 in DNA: TGTGCCAGCAGCTTAGCGGACGGGAGCTACGGGACTTTCTTT. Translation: CASSLADGSYGTFF.

The CDR3, as DNA: TGTGCCAGTAGCACGACAGGGGAGCAAGCACCCCTCCACTTT. It yields the protein CASSTTGEQAPLHF. The chain combines TRBV19 with TRBJ1-6; 8 bases map to TRBD1. After removal of 6 bases from V and 11 bases from J, the junction contained 9 bases not matched to a gene. This CDR3 has 14 amino acids. CDR1 is LNHDA and CDR2 is SQIVND in the germline V gene (reference sequence).

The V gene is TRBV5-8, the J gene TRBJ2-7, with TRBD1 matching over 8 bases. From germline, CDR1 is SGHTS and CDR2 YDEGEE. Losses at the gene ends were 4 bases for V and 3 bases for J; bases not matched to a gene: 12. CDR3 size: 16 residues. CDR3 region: CASSPLGRGQDYEQYF. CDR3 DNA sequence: TGTGCCAGCAGCCCCCTGGGCAGGGGGCAGGACTACGAGCAGTACTTC.

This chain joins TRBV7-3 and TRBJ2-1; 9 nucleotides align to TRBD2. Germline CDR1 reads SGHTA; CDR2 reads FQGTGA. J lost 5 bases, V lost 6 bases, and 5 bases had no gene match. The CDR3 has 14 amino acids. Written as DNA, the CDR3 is TGTGCCAGCAGTTCGGCTAGCGGGAACAATGAGCAGTTCTTC. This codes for CASSSASGNNEQFF.

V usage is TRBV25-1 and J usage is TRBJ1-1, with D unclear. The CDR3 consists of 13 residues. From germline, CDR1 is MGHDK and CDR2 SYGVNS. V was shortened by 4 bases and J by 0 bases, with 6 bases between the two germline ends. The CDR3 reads CASSVQVNTEAFF. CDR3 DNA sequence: TGTGCCAGCAGTGTTCAGGTGAACACTGAAGCTTTCTTT. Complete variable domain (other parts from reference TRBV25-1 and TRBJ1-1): EADIYQTPRYLVIGTGKKITLECSQTMGHDKMYWYQQDPGMELHLIHYSYGVNSTEKGDLSSESTVSRIRTEHFPLTLESARPSHTSQYLCASSVQVNTEAFFGQGTRLTVV.

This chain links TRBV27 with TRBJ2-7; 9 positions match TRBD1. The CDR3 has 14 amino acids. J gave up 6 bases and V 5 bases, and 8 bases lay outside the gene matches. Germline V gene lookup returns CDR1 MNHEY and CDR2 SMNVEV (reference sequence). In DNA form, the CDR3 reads TGTGCCAGCAGTATAGGGACAGGGAGTTCCGAGCAGTACTTC. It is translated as CASSIGTGSSEQYF.